This T cell receptor beta chain was sequenced in a study of T cells in Graves' hyperthyroidism and ophthalmopathy. This clonotype was found many times. What it binds is not known. Template material for amplifying TCR beta CDR3 regions consisted of RNA transcripts. HTBI primers drove first-round RT-PCR of the TCR CDR3. TCRdb recomputed calls from the multiplex PCR reads with MiXCR, one row per CDR3 protein. The repertoire holds under 130,000 distinct CDR3 sequences, with less than 55% as singletons. This CDR3 is 13 amino acids long. V lost 6 bases and J lost 7; bases outside the gene matches: 7. Germline V CDR1 and CDR2: SQVTM, ANQGSEA. Overall study results and limits: Blood also carried most thyroid clonotypes expanded above 0.001. A 13 V-J signature model discriminated ophthalmopathy versus stable hyperthyroidism.

This sequence was found in a middle-aged man with Graves' hyperthyroidism. The J gene is TRBJ2-7, the V gene TRBV29-1; 12 positions match TRBD2. The specimen sequenced was blood. CDR3 DNA: TGCAGCGTCGCCGGACTAGCGGGGTGGGAGCAGTACTTC. The encoded protein is CSVAGLAGWEQYF.